In its sample, the clone carrying this T cell receptor beta chain was seen a few times. Antigen unknown. This sample was included in a study of T-cell memory formation after mild COVID-19. At the level of the study: There were largely donor-specific TCR clusters.

The CDR3 contains 13 residues. Germline loops: CDR1 SGHTA, CDR2 FQGNSA. Trimming cost V 4 bases and J 3 bases, with 4 bases left between them. 5'RACE primed from the constant segment yielded TCR alpha and TCR beta cDNA libraries bearing sample barcodes and UMIs. TCRdb redid the calling of the 5' RACE reads with MiXCR, one entry per CDR3 protein. The sample yields around 410,000 distinct CDR3 sequences, 20% to 30% seen once. General study findings and limits: Clones that got smaller from day 15 to 85 had even CD4/CD8, while clones growing later tipped toward CD4+. Contracting clones localized mainly to CM and EM when CD4+ and mainly to EMRA when CD8+.

The TCR originated in an adult woman who had mild COVID-19 (a few samples of this study predate the infection). Cell type and time point are not known. Sequences were obtained from PBMCs or a T cell subset sorted from them (not recorded which). The chain carries TRBV7-2 and TRBJ1-6; no definite D call. CDR3 nucleotide sequence: TGTGCCAGCAGCTCAGGCTATAATTCACCCCTCCACTTT. Its protein product is CASSSGYNSPLHF. Using reference TRBV7-2 and TRBJ1-6 for the parts outside the CDR3, the full variable domain is GAGVSQSPSNKVTEKGKDVELRCDPISGHTALYWYRQSLGQGLEFLIYFQGNSAPDKSGLPSDRFSAERTGGSVSTLTIQRTQQEDSAVYLCASSSGYNSPLHFGNGTRLTVT.